This is a list of T cell receptor beta chains from one sample in a study of CD8+ T cells in alopecia areata. TCRdb's copy holds only in-frame clones and misses some; the assay was immunoSEQ multiplex PCR. In the table there are 110,000 to 150,000 clones, around 50% of which are singletons. This specimen consisted of CD8+ T cells sorted from blood, obtained at week 4, from a patient treated with tofacitinib. Receptors originate from a human donor with alopecia areata. CDR3s include the opening cysteine and the closing phenylalanine or tryptophan.

>TRBV9|TRBJ2-3
CASSRPWGGPKTTDTQYF
>TRBV4-1|TRBJ1-5
CASSQDWTGEGYQPQHF
>TRBV15|TRBJ2-7
CATRARSGTAYEQYF
>TRBV30|TRBJ1-1
CAWSVDTNTEAFF
>TRBV4-3|TRBJ2-6
CASSQDEYSGANVLTF
>TRBV7-9|TRBJ1-1
CASSLLGQNTEAFF
>TRBV30|TRBJ1-6
CAWRSGDNSPLHF
>TRBV10-3|TRBJ1-5
CAISDGNQPQHF
>TRBV5-1|TRBJ2-1
CASSLTSRPGAPGEFF
>TRBV7-9|TRBJ2-7
CASSLPGVTYEQYF
>TRBV9|TRBJ1-1
CASSVAPGLTTF
>TRBV30|TRBJ2-3
CAWSGRATDTQYF
>TRBV5-6|TRBJ1-2
CASSFTGGYTF
>TRBV4-1|TRBJ2-1
CASSQVSGLAGSSYNEQFF
>TRBV5-4|TRBJ2-7
CASSPEGDEQYF
>TRBV27|TRBJ2-5
CASSPTPLPDSAQETQYF
>TRBV4-3|TRBJ2-1
CASSQEDWTSYNEQFF
>TRBV27|TRBJ1-5
CASSPGAGGNQPQHF
>TRBV27|TRBJ1-1
CASSFIRGHTEAFF
>TRBV5-1|TRBJ2-7
CASSFFGNSYEQYF
>TRBV4-1|TRBJ2-7
CASSLIGGSEQYF
>TRBV11-2|TRBJ2-7
CASSNWGGHPDEQYF
>TRBV5-1|TRBJ1-1
CASTLGLSNTEAFF